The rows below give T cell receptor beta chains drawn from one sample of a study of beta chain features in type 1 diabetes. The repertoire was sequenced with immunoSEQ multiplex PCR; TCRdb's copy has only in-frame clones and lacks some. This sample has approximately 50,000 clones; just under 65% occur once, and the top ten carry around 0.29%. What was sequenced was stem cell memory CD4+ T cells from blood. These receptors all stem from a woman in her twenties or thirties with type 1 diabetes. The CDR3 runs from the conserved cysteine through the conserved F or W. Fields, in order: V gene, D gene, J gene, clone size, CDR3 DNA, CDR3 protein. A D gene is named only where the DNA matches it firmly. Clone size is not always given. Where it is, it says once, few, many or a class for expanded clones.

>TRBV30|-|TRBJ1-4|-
TGTGCCTGGAGTTGGCCGGGGGTGCGGGAAAAACTGTTTTTT
CAWSWPGVREKLFF
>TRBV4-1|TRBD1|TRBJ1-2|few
TGCGCCAGCAGCCAAGATCGGCGGGGACAGCACTATGGCTACACCTTC
CASSQDRRGQHYGYTF
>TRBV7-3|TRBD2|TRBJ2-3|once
TGTGCCAGCAGCTTAAGGGGCGGGAGGCATGGTACGCAGTATTTT
CASSLRGGRHGTQYF
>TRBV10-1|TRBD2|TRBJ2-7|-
TGCGCCAGCAGTCCTAGCGGGAGGACCTACGAGCAGTACTTC
CASSPSGRTYEQYF
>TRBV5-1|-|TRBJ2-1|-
TGCGCCAGCACCCCCTCTTCGGCAGAGGGTGAGCAGTTCTTC
CASTPSSAEGEQFF
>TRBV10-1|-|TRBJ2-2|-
TGCGCCAGCAGTGATAGTGCGGGAAGGCCCGGGGAGCTGTTTTTT
CASSDSAGRPGELFF
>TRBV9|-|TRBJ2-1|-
TGTGCCAGCAGCGTAGACGGTGAGCAGTTCTTC
CASSVDGEQFF
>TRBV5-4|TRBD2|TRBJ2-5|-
TGTGCCAGCAGCTCGACTAGCGGACAAGAGACCCAGTACTTC
CASSSTSGQETQYF
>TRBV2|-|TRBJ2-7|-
TGTGCCAGCAGTGATCTGGGAGGCGGGGACGAGCAGTACTTC
CASSDLGGGDEQYF
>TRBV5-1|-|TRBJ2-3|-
TGCGCCAGCAGACTGTCCGGGATCTGGGATACGCAGTATTTT
CASRLSGIWDTQYF
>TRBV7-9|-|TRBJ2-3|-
TGTGCCAGCAGCGTAACAGGGTTGTTTGGTGATACGCAGTATTTT
CASSVTGLFGDTQYF
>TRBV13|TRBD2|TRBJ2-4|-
TGTGCCAGCCGACTTACCGGGGCTAGCGGGAGTGTGGTCGCCAAAAACATTCAGTACTTC
CASRLTGASGSVVAKNIQYF
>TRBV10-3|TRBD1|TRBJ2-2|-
TGTGCCATCAGTGAGTCAAGGGGGCATACCGGGGAGCTGTTTTTT
CAISESRGHTGELFF
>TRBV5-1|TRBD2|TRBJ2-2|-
TGCGCCAGCAGCTTGGGGCCGGGACTAGCGGCTGGGGAGCTGTTTTTT
CASSLGPGLAAGELFF
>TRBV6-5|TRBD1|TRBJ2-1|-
TGTGCCAGCAGTTACAACCGGGACAGCTCCTACAATGAGCAGTTCTTC
CASSYNRDSSYNEQFF
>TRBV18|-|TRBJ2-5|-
TGTGCCAGCTCGGCTGGACTCACTGAGACCCAGTACTTC
CASSAGLTETQYF
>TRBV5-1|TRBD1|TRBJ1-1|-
TGCGCCAGCAGCAACCGACAGGGGAGCACTGAAGCTTTCTTT
CASSNRQGSTEAFF
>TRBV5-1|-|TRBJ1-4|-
TGCGCCAGCAGCTCGGAGGGCACAGGAGGTGAAAAACTGTTTTTT
CASSSEGTGGEKLFF
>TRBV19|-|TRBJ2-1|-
TGTGCCAGTAGTATGGGCGTACAGGAGATAGTCTCCTACAATGAGCAGTTCTTC
CASSMGVQEIVSYNEQFF
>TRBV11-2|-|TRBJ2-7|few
TGTGCCAGCAGCTTCCCGGGGGTCTACGAGCAGTACTTC
CASSFPGVYEQYF
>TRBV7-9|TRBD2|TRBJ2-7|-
TGTGCCAGCAGTTTATCCTTTGGAGGACTAGCGGGAGGCGAGCAGTACTTC
CASSLSFGGLAGGEQYF
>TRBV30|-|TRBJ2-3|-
TGTGCCTGGAACTTGGGCGGGAGCACAGATACGCAGTATTTT
CAWNLGGSTDTQYF
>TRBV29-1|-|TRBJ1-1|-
TGCAGCGTTGACTCTCTCGCGAGGGACACTGAAGCTTTCTTT
CSVDSLARDTEAFF
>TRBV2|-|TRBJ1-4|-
TGTGCTACCGGAGGGCAGGGAGATGAAAAACTGTTTTTT
CATGGQGDEKLFF
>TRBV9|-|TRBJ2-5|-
TGTGCCAGCAGCGTAACGGGAGCAGAGGGAGAGACCCAGTACTTC
CASSVTGAEGETQYF
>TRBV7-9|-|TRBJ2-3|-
TGTGCCAGCAGCTTAGCCCAAACGCAGTATTTT
CASSLAQTQYF
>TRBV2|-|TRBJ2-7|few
TGTGCCAGCAGTTTGACAGGCAGCTCCTACGAGCAGTACTTC
CASSLTGSSYEQYF